The 27 T cell receptor beta chains below were found in one sample sequenced in a study of cytomegalovirus exposure and HLA in healthy donors. The PCR used 60 Vbeta and 13 Jbeta primers. The table came from immunoSEQ multiplex PCR; TCRdb's copy has only in-frame clones and leaves some out. The sample lists about 190,000 clones; almost 80% were seen once. Sequenced: PBMCs. The receptor source for this set is a woman aged 18-29 years in good health and CMV-seronegative.

For this clone: The identical CDR3 is also encoded by other nucleotide sequences in the sample. V and J are TRBV7-8 and TRBJ1-5; D is possibly TRBD1 (6 bases). The length of the CDR3 is 18 residues. The germline V gene has CDR1 SGHVS and CDR2 FQNEAQ. Between the trimmed V and J ends, which lost 5 bases and 0 bases, there was a span of 20 bases. The CDR3 DNA is TGTGCCAGCAGCCCTGGGACACACGTCTCATATAGCAATCAGCCCCAGCATTTT. It translates to CASSPGTHVSYSNQPQHF. Supplemented by reference TRBV7-8 and TRBJ1-5, the full variable domain reads GAGVSQSPRYKVAKRGQDVALRCDPISGHVSLFWYQQALGQGPEFLTYFQNEAQLDKSGLPSDRFFAERPEGSVSTLKIQRTQQEDSAVYLCASSPGTHVSYSNQPQHFGDGTRLSIL.

V gene TRBV4-3 combines with J gene TRBJ2-7; possibly TRBD2 for D (5 bases). V was cut by 0 bases and J by 2 bases, with 11 bases left in between. The CDR3 sequence is 15 residues long. Germline values: CDR1 LGHNA, CDR2 YSLEER. The CDR3 DNA reads as TGCGCCAGCAGCCAAGATTCGGGGATAGCCTACGAGCAGTACTTC. It yields the protein CASSQDSGIAYEQYF.

Here the CDR3 reads CSVLQVEAFF. DNA of the CDR3: TGCAGCGTACTACAGGTTGAAGCTTTCTTT. The chain is built from TRBV29-1 and TRBJ1-1; possibly TRBD1 for D (5 bases). CDR1 and CDR2 from the germline V gene are SQVTM and ANQGSEA. The CDR3 has 10 residues. V was clipped by 6 bases and J by 7 bases, with 9 bases between them.

The CDR3: CASSPGGGAQETQYF. CDR3 DNA: TGTGCCAGCAGCCCCGGCGGTGGGGCACAAGAGACCCAGTACTTC. This sequence joins TRBV6-5 and TRBJ2-5; tentative D call: TRBD1 (5 bases). Trimming removed 6 bases at V and 2 bases at J, with 16 bases between. Germline V lookup: CDR1 MNHEY, CDR2 SVGAGI. The CDR3 spans 15 residues.

The chain combines TRBV4-2 with TRBJ2-1, with TRBD2 matching over 10 bases. J lost 3 bases, V lost 5 bases, and 4 bases had no gene match. CDR1 and CDR2 (germline): LGHNA, YNFKEQ. The CDR3 runs to 15 residues. In nucleotides, the CDR3 is TGTGCCAGCAGCTACGGACTAGCGGACTACAATGAGCAGTTCTTC. Its translation: CASSYGLADYNEQFF.

This clone was recorded once. The rearrangement links TRBV29-1 to TRBJ1-2, with D perhaps TRBD1 (5 bases). Trimming took 5 bases from V and 7 from J, leaving 20 bases between them. Germline CDR1 is SQVTM and CDR2 is ANQGSEA. The CDR3 runs 14 residues. CDR3 region: CSVHSWGGVIGYTF. DNA of the CDR3: TGCAGCGTTCATTCCTGGGGGGGGGTTATTGGCTACACCTTC.

DNA of the CDR3: TGTGCCAGCAGCCCTAATGGACTAGCGGGAGCGGAGACCCAGTACTTC. This encodes CASSPNGLAGAETQYF. The chain combines TRBV7-2 with TRBJ2-5, with TRBD2 matching 13 bases. The CDR3 is 16 amino acids. V lost 5 bases and J lost 5; bases outside the gene matches: 8. The V gene's germline CDR1 is SGHTA and CDR2 FQGNSA.

This clone was counted only a few times. The chain joins TRBV5-1 to TRBJ2-1; 10 positions agree with TRBD2. The CDR3 is 16 residues long. V lost 4 bases, J lost 3 bases, and 7 bases stayed unmatched. The V gene's germline CDR1 is SGHRS and CDR2 YFSETQ. CDR3: CASSQPERGGYNEQFF. The CDR3 DNA is TGCGCCAGCAGCCAACCAGAGCGGGGGGGCTACAATGAGCAGTTCTTC.

This clone was seen more than once but under ten times. J is TRBJ2-7 and V is TRBV27, with 8 bases lining up with TRBD2. Germline V CDR1 and CDR2: MNHEY, SMNVEV (reference sequence). The CDR3 contains 12 residues. V gave up 7 bases and J gave up 7 bases; unmatched junction bases: 6. The DNA for the CDR3 is TGTGCCAGCATAAGCGGGAGTAGGGAGCAGTACTTC. Protein: CASISGSREQYF.

The chain employs TRBV2 and TRBJ2-1; 8 bases are a match to TRBD2. There are 15 residues in the CDR3. The V gene end was trimmed by 6 bases and the J gene end by 0 bases; junction bases not matched to a gene: 4. The germline CDR1 and CDR2 sequences are SNHLY and FYNNEI. CDR3 residues: CASRPGTSSYNEQFF. DNA of the CDR3: TGTGCCAGCAGACCAGGGACTAGCTCCTACAATGAGCAGTTCTTC.

The chain carries TRBV9 and TRBJ2-1; the match to TRBD1 covers 10 bases. This CDR3 comprises 15 residues. Trimming took 3 bases from V and 7 from J; bases not matched to a gene: 7. CDR1 is SGDLS, CDR2 YYNGEE, per germline. The CDR3 region has the DNA TGTGCCAGCAGCGGCGGGACAGGGGCGGGAAATGAGCAGTTCTTC. It encodes CASSGGTGAGNEQFF. The full variable domain, with the rest looked up from reference TRBV9 and TRBJ2-1, is DSGVTQTPKHLITATGQRVTLRCSPRSGDLSVYWYQQSLDQGLQFLIQYYNGEERAKGNILERFSAQQFPDLHSELNLSSLELGDSALYFCASSGGTGAGNEQFFGPGTRLTVL.

The V gene is TRBV7-3, the J gene TRBJ2-7; TRBD1 is a possible D gene (5 bases). The V end lost 5 bases, the J end lost 7 bases, and 12 bases lay between the germline ends. The CDR3 has 12 residues. Germline-derived CDR1 and CDR2 are SGHTA and FQGTGA. CDR3 loop: CASSTGPGEQYF. The CDR3 nucleotides are TGTGCCAGCAGCACAGGCCCTGGGGAGCAGTACTTC. Full variable domain (remainder filled in from reference TRBV7-3 and TRBJ2-7): GAGVSQTPSNKVTEKGKYVELRCDPISGHTALYWYRQSLGQGPEFLIYFQGTGAADDSGLPNDRFFAVRPEGSVSTLKIQRTERGDSAVYLCASSTGPGEQYFGPGTRLTVT.

The chain couples TRBV11-2 to TRBJ2-7; maybe TRBD2 (6 bases). Germline V gene data show CDR1 as SGHAT and CDR2 as FQNNGV. This CDR3 spans 18 amino acids. V was trimmed by 2 bases and J by 2 bases, leaving 22 bases between them. In DNA form, the CDR3 reads TGTGCCAGCAGCTTAATTTCCAATTATAGAGGGACTCCCTACGAGCAGTACTTC. The encoded protein is CASSLISNYRGTPYEQYF. The variable domain in full, completed from reference TRBV11-2 and TRBJ2-7, reads EAGVAQSPRYKIIEKRQSVAFWCNPISGHATLYWYQQILGQGPKLLIQFQNNGVVDDSQLPKDRFSAERLKGVDSTLKIQPAKLEDSAVYLCASSLISNYRGTPYEQYFGPGTRLTVT.

The rearrangement joins TRBV11-2 to TRBJ2-5, with D maybe TRBD1 (5 bases). CDR1 is SGHAT and CDR2 is FQNNGV in the germline V gene. The CDR3 runs 14 residues. Deletions cut 5 bases from V and 6 bases from J, with 16 bases between. CDR3 region: CASSPIVGVKTQYF. Here the CDR3 DNA reads TGTGCCAGCAGCCCTATTGTAGGGGTAAAGACCCAGTACTTC.

This chain connects TRBV5-6 to TRBJ2-3, with 8 bases matching TRBD2. The V and J ends lost 0 bases and 1 base, in that order; junction bases with no gene match: 7. The CDR3 contains 17 residues. Germline V gene sequence: CDR1 SGHDT, CDR2 YYEEEE. The CDR3 coding sequence is TGTGCCAGCAGCTTGGTCGGAAATAGCGGGGGCACAGATACGCAGTATTTT. Protein product: CASSLVGNSGGTDTQYF.

The rearrangement links TRBV15 to TRBJ2-1, with 8 bases aligning to TRBD2. V shed 8 bases, J shed 8 bases, and the junction held 8 bases outside the gene matches. The CDR3 covers 13 residues. Germline V gives CDR1 LNHNV, CDR2 YYDKDF (reference sequence). The CDR3 is CATSGLELDEQFF. The CDR3 region has the DNA TGTGCCACCTCGGGACTAGAGCTTGATGAGCAGTTCTTC.

This chain connects TRBV11-3 to TRBJ2-1; D is possibly TRBD2 (6 bases). V dropped 5 bases and J dropped 6 bases, with 14 bases sitting between them. The germline V gene encodes CDR1 SGHNT and CDR2 YENEEA. CDR3 length: 14 amino acids. The CDR3 spells CASSRRDLGNEQFF. The CDR3 DNA is TGTGCCAGCAGCCGACGGGACTTAGGCAATGAGCAGTTCTTC.

This clone was observed a handful of times. The CDR3 DNA sequence: TGCAGCGTGGCGGGGGCTGGGAACACTGAAGCTTTCTTT. This translates into CSVAGAGNTEAFF. This rearrangement joins TRBV29-1 to TRBJ1-1; tentative D call: TRBD1 (6 bases). Germline V lookup: CDR1 SQVTM, CDR2 ANQGSEA. The CDR3 runs to 13 residues. V lost 6 bases to trimming and J lost 1 base, with 12 bases between them.

The chain recombines TRBV10-3 with TRBJ2-1, with TRBD2 matching 10 bases. CDR3 size: 19 residues. J lost 5 bases, V lost 4 bases, and 17 bases had no gene match. Looked up from germline, CDR1 is ENHRY and CDR2 is SYGVKD. CDR3 sequence: CAISGPRGMGTSADNEQFF. In nucleotides, the CDR3 is TGTGCCATCAGTGGTCCCCGGGGAATGGGGACTAGCGCAGACAATGAGCAGTTCTTC.

This clone was counted a single time. This chain uses TRBV10-2 with TRBJ2-1, with TRBD1 matching 8 bases. The trim removed 4 bases at V and 10 bases at J, leaving 0 bases unmatched. The CDR3 is 11 amino acids. Germline CDR1 reads WSHSY; CDR2 reads SAAADI. The CDR3 DNA follows: TGCGCCAGCAGTGGACAGGGGGAGCAGTTCTTC. Translating gives CASSGQGEQFF.

V and J are TRBV10-2 and TRBJ2-7; D gene unclear. The CDR3 is made up of 13 amino acids. Germline-derived CDR1 and CDR2 are WSHSY and SAAADI. V was pared by 3 bases and J by 3 bases, with 9 bases between. The CDR3 loop is CASSDNRYYEQYF. Here the CDR3 DNA reads TGCGCCAGCAGTGATAACAGATACTACGAGCAGTACTTC.

The chain couples TRBV12-1 to TRBJ1-2. TRBV12-1 is a documented pseudogene. This CDR3 has 14 amino acids. In nucleotides, the CDR3 is TGTGCCAGCGCGGAGGGGCTGATCCTAAAAGGGAGGACCTTC. It is translated as CASAEGLILKGRTF.

For this clone: One junction end does not reproduce the germline sequence, and a read error may be involved. The chain joins TRBV27 to TRBJ1-5; 12 bases are shared with TRBD1. Germline CDR1 reads MNHEY; CDR2 reads SMNVEV (reference sequence). The CDR3 totals 16 residues. The CDR3 reads CASSLSGTGGNQPRHF. CDR3 coding DNA: TGTGCCAGCAGTCTATCCGGGACAGGGGGCAATCAGCCCCGGCATTTT.

J is TRBJ2-1 and V is TRBV7-6; D possibly corresponds to TRBD1 (5 bases). Deletions cut 5 bases from V and 5 bases from J, with 22 bases between. The CDR3 runs to 17 residues. The germline V gene has CDR1 SGHVS and CDR2 FNYEAQ. The CDR3 sequence: CASSQQGSLWVDNEQFF. CDR3 nucleotides: TGTGCCAGCAGCCAGCAGGGTAGCTTGTGGGTCGACAATGAGCAGTTCTTC.

This clone appeared a few times. The chain uses TRBV5-6 and TRBJ2-7; TRBD1 matches 9 bases. The CDR3 extends over 14 amino acids. The V gene end was trimmed by 3 bases and the J gene end by 6 bases; junction bases not matched to a gene: 7. CDR1 and CDR2 from the germline V gene are SGHDT and YYEEEE. CDR3 sequence reads: CASSSQGALTEQYF. CDR3 in DNA: TGTGCCAGCAGCTCACAGGGGGCCCTGACCGAGCAGTACTTC. Drawing the rest from reference TRBV5-6 and TRBJ2-7, the complete variable domain is DAGVTQSPTHLIKTRGQQVTLRCSPKSGHDTVSWYQQALGQGPQFIFQYYEEEERQRGNFPDRFSGHQFPNYSSELNVNALLLGDSALYLCASSSQGALTEQYFGPGTRLTVT.

This chain connects TRBV28 to TRBJ1-1; 9 bases are shared with TRBD1. Per germline, CDR1 MDHEN and CDR2 SYDVKM. There are 16 residues in the CDR3. Trimming took 2 bases from V and 0 from J; bases not matched to a gene: 4. CDR3 bases: TGTGCCAGCAGTTTACCGGGACAGGGCTTGAACACTGAAGCTTTCTTT. Protein sequence: CASSLPGQGLNTEAFF. Using reference TRBV28 and TRBJ1-1 for the parts outside the CDR3, the full variable domain is DVKVTQSSRYLVKRTGEKVFLECVQDMDHENMFWYRQDPGLGLRLIYFSYDVKMKEKGDIPEGYSVSREKKERFSLILESASTNQTSMYLCASSLPGQGLNTEAFFGQGTRLTVV.

This sequence joins TRBV7-9 and TRBJ2-3, with 11 bases that match TRBD2. CDR3 length equals 13 residues. V shed 5 bases, J shed 9 bases, and the junction held 4 bases outside the gene matches. Germline CDR1 reads SEHNR; CDR2 reads FQNEAQ (reference sequence). The CDR3 coding sequence is TGTGCCAGCAGCCCCGGGACTAGCGGAACGCAGTATTTT. It translates to CASSPGTSGTQYF. Full variable domain (outside the CDR3, taken from reference TRBV7-9 and TRBJ2-3): DTGVSQNPRHKITKRGQNVTFRCDPISEHNRLYWYRQTLGQGPEFLTYFQNEAQLEKSRLLSDRFSAERPKGSFSTLEIQRTEQGDSAMYLCASSPGTSGTQYFGPGTRLTVL.